The source of this T cell receptor beta chain is a study of shared clonotypes between healthy human individuals. Across the whole study: Contributing individuals were two females and three males aged 18 to 49. General study findings and limits: Non-shared clonotypes had lower generation probabilities than those shared by all four donors.

There were no recent acute infections or vaccinations among the donors, who were healthy HIV-negative adults. The authors loaded roughly 200 ng DNA, 25,000 to 30,000 T cell genomes, into sorted-subset replicate PCRs. Only in-frame clones appear in the TCRdb table, and some are missing; sequencing was by immunoSEQ multiplex PCR. The top ten hold roughly 0.65% of the sample, which has roughly 1,000,000 clones, about 84% seen once. Concerning this clone itself: The antigen is unknown.

CDR1 is SEHNR and CDR2 is FQNEAQ in the germline V gene (reference sequence). The length of the CDR3 is 12 residues. The V gene lost 5 bases and the J gene lost 6 bases, with 5 bases spanning the gap. The receptor's source is a man aged 18-30 years in good health. Some clones in this sample may be carry-over from other donors' samples. The sample comprised memory CD4+ T cells from PBMCs. Specified subset: CD45RA-negative fraction. This rearrangement joins TRBV7-9 to TRBJ2-6; D call uncertain. The CDR3 loop is CASSRSANVLTF. In DNA form, the CDR3 reads TGTGCCAGCAGCCGTTCGGCCAACGTCCTGACTTTC. Combining the CDR3 with reference TRBV7-9 and TRBJ2-6 gives the whole variable domain DTGVSQNPRHKITKRGQNVTFRCDPISEHNRLYWYRQTLGQGPEFLTYFQNEAQLEKSRLLSDRFSAERPKGSFSTLEIQRTEQGDSAMYLCASSRSANVLTFGAGSRLTVL.